This entry lists 12 T cell receptor beta chains sequenced from one sample in a study of beta chain features in type 1 diabetes. Expressed TCRB transcripts were sequenced after all isolated RNA was converted to cDNA. Sequencing was performed with immunoSEQ multiplex PCR; in TCRdb, only in-frame clones are kept and a portion is missing. The sample includes some 250,000 clones, roughly a tenth seen only once; the top ten take around 0.017%. General study points: Researchers report that Type 1 diabetes patients had moderately but significantly shorter TCRB CDR3s across all four CD4+ subsets.

No cognate antigen is known for these TCRs. The source material was naive CD4+ T cells from blood. Receptors were obtained from a man in his thirties or forties with type 1 diabetes.

This clone was seen a few times. V usage is TRBV7-3 and J usage is TRBJ2-3, with 10 bases that match TRBD2. V was clipped by 4 bases and J by 1 base; unmatched bases: 2. Germline V gives CDR1 SGHTA, CDR2 FQGTGA. This CDR3 comprises 15 residues. Here the CDR3 DNA reads TGTGCCAGCAGCTCAGCGGGGGGGGGCACAGATACGCAGTATTTT. It translates to CASSSAGGGTDTQYF.

This chain joins TRBV5-1 and TRBJ2-7, with 9 nucleotides matching TRBD1. CDR3 length: 15 residues. The germline CDR1 and CDR2 sequences are SGHRS and YFSETQ. The junction had 7 bases not matched to a gene; V was cut back by 1 base and J by 5 bases. CDR3 amino acids: CASSLTTGGLNEQYF. DNA of the CDR3: TGCGCCAGCAGCTTGACGACAGGGGGACTGAACGAGCAGTACTTC. Variable domain in full (rest from reference TRBV5-1 and TRBJ2-7): KAGVTQTPRYLIKTRGQQVTLSCSPISGHRSVSWYQQTPGQGLQFLFEYFSETQRNKGNFPGRFSGRQFSNSRSEMNVSTLELGDSALYLCASSLTTGGLNEQYFGPGTRLTVT.

This clone was observed a handful of times. The genes are TRBV28 and TRBJ2-5; D is unclear. The CDR3 is 15 residues long. The germline V gene has CDR1 MDHEN and CDR2 SYDVKM. The V gene lost 3 bases and the J gene lost 0 bases, with 11 bases spanning the gap. The CDR3 nucleotides are TGTGCCAGCAGTTTCGTAACACAGTACCAAGAGACCCAGTACTTC. Translation gives CASSFVTQYQETQYF. Together with reference TRBV28 and TRBJ2-5, the CDR3 gives the full variable domain: DVKVTQSSRYLVKRTGEKVFLECVQDMDHENMFWYRQDPGLGLRLIYFSYDVKMKEKGDIPEGYSVSREKKERFSLILESASTNQTSMYLCASSFVTQYQETQYFGPGTRLLVL.

The chain uses TRBV4-2 and TRBJ1-1; D uncertain. The CDR3 is 15 residues long. Germline values: CDR1 LGHNA, CDR2 YNFKEQ. V shed 2 bases and J shed 7 bases, with 17 bases lying between them. CDR3 sequence reads: CASSQIETATVEAFF. DNA for the CDR3: TGTGCCAGCAGCCAAATTGAGACGGCAACAGTTGAAGCTTTCTTT.

The chain recombines TRBV30 with TRBJ2-1; D is perhaps TRBD2 (5 bases). V dropped 3 bases and J dropped 1 base, with 7 bases sitting between them. There are 13 residues in the CDR3. The V gene's germline CDR1 is GTSNPN and CDR2 SVGIG (reference sequence). As DNA, the CDR3 is TGTGCCTGGAGCACGGGATCCTACAATGAGCAGTTCTTC. It is translated as CAWSTGSYNEQFF.

The chain couples TRBV9 to TRBJ2-7; D not certain. Germline V lookup: CDR1 SGDLS, CDR2 YYNGEE. This CDR3 spans 18 amino acids. V was pared by 0 bases and J by 3 bases, with 22 bases between. CDR3 bases: TGTGCCAGCAGCGTAGCACCCCAAGCAGGTTCCGGTGGCTACGAGCAGTACTTC. This gives the protein CASSVAPQAGSGGYEQYF. The entire variable domain, with the rest obtained from reference TRBV9 and TRBJ2-7, is as follows: DSGVTQTPKHLITATGQRVTLRCSPRSGDLSVYWYQQSLDQGLQFLIQYYNGEERAKGNILERFSAQQFPDLHSELNLSSLELGDSALYFCASSVAPQAGSGGYEQYFGPGTRLTVT.

This sequence joins TRBV2 and TRBJ1-2; TRBD1 agrees at 11 bases. Losses at the gene ends were 6 bases for V and 6 bases for J; bases not matched to a gene: 3. Per germline, CDR1 SNHLY and CDR2 FYNNEI. This CDR3 has 13 residues. CDR3 amino acids: CASSWTGGDGYTF. The CDR3 DNA is TGTGCCAGCAGCTGGACAGGGGGCGATGGCTACACCTTC.

V is TRBV18 and J is TRBJ2-5; the D is unclear. The CDR3 totals 11 residues. In germline, CDR1 is KGHSH, CDR2 LQKENI. Deletions cut 6 bases from V and 3 bases from J, with 5 bases between. DNA of the CDR3: TGTGCCAGCTCGCGCAAAGAGACCCAGTACTTC. Translated: CASSRKETQYF.

This rearrangement joins TRBV30 to TRBJ1-1; 9 nucleotides line up with TRBD1. The CDR3 sequence is 14 residues long. From germline, CDR1 is GTSNPN and CDR2 SVGIG (reference sequence). Germline trimming cut 2 bases from V and 5 bases from J; bases unmatched to any gene: 6. The chain's CDR3 is CAWSFGTGNTEAFF. The CDR3 DNA reads as TGTGCCTGGAGTTTCGGGACAGGGAATACTGAAGCTTTCTTT.

The V gene is TRBV5-6, the J gene TRBJ2-4; a possible D gene is TRBD1 (6 bases). Germline CDR1 is SGHDT and CDR2 is YYEEEE. Between the trimmed V and J ends, which lost 7 bases and 9 bases, there was a span of 20 bases. There are 14 residues in the CDR3. This chain's CDR3 is CASSRRDRSGIQYF. The CDR3 DNA reads TGTGCCAGCTCTCGGCGAGACAGGTCGGGCATTCAGTACTTC.

The table lists this clone with a few counts. V is TRBV11-2 and J is TRBJ2-7; D may be TRBD2 (6 bases). The V end lost 3 bases, the J end lost 3 bases, and 12 bases lay between the germline ends. The V gene's germline CDR1 is SGHAT and CDR2 FQNNGV. The CDR3 is 14 amino acids. CDR3 loop: CASSFSGQNYEQYF. DNA of the CDR3: TGTGCCAGCAGCTTTAGCGGTCAGAACTACGAGCAGTACTTC.

In its sample, this clone was seen a few times. V is TRBV11-2 and J is TRBJ2-1; TRBD2 matches 7 bases. Germline V gene sequence: CDR1 SGHAT, CDR2 FQNNGV. V was pared by 5 bases and J by 0 bases, with 10 bases of the junction left unmatched. The CDR3 loop spans 17 amino acids. The CDR3 nucleotides are TGTGCCAGCAGCGCCCCTCGGCGGGGGAGCTCCTACAATGAGCAGTTCTTC. It specifies CASSAPRRGSSYNEQFF.